These 19 T cell receptor beta chains share one sample of origin, sequenced in a study of cytomegalovirus exposure and HLA in healthy donors. The PCR made use of 60 Vbeta and 13 Jbeta primers. Libraries were prepared by immunoSEQ multiplex PCR; TCRdb keeps only in-frame clonotypes and omits some of them. In the table there are roughly 240,000 clones, about three quarters of which are singletons. Material: PBMCs. Receptors were obtained from a boy aged 5-17 years in good health and CMV-seronegative.

The rearrangement joins TRBV6-5 to TRBJ1-2; D is perhaps TRBD1 (5 bases). The CDR3 runs to 15 residues. V was trimmed by 5 bases and J by 2 bases, leaving 15 bases between them. Germline V lookup: CDR1 MNHEY, CDR2 SVGAGI. The DNA for the CDR3 is TGTGCCAGCAGTAGCCCCCTTGGGGCCAACTATGGCTACACCTTC. Its translation is CASSSPLGANYGYTF.

The gene calls are TRBV10-3 and TRBJ1-1, with 10 bases matching TRBD1. Trimming took 6 bases from V and 5 from J; bases not matched to a gene: 6. The CDR3 runs 14 residues. Germline lookup yields CDR1 ENHRY and CDR2 SYGVKD. This CDR3 reads CAIRGQGTVTEAFF. For the CDR3, the DNA is TGTGCCATCAGGGGACAGGGGACCGTGACTGAAGCTTTCTTT.

CDR3 loop: CASSDPTTGRTEAFF. The CDR3 DNA sequence: TGTGCCAGCAGTGACCCGACGACAGGGAGGACTGAAGCTTTCTTT. V is TRBV6-1 and J is TRBJ1-1; 7 nucleotides match TRBD1. This CDR3 contains 15 residues. The trim removed 3 bases at V and 5 bases at J, leaving 9 bases unmatched. The germline V gene has CDR1 MNHNS and CDR2 SASEGT.

The chain joins TRBV4-1 to TRBJ1-2, with D tentatively TRBD1 (5 bases). V was shortened by 6 bases and J by 3 bases, with 20 bases between the two germline ends. This CDR3 comprises 16 residues. From germline, CDR1 is MGHRA and CDR2 YSYEKL. The CDR3 loop reads CASRHVGHSGDYGYTF. The CDR3 DNA sequence: TGCGCCAGCAGGCACGTGGGGCATTCGGGGGACTATGGCTACACCTTC.

The chain couples TRBV29-1 to TRBJ2-5; D is undetermined. The J call is uncertain, as TRBJ2-7 better fits the DNA end. This CDR3 spans 17 amino acids. Germline loops: CDR1 SQVTM, CDR2 ANQGSEA. The CDR3 bases are TGCAGCGTTGAAGAATGGAAAATGGCAGCGAAATCCTACGAGCAGTACTTC. Its translation is CSVEEWKMAAKSYEQYF.

The rearrangement links TRBV7-8 to TRBJ1-2; 7 bases are shared with TRBD1. Trimming took 5 bases from V and 8 from J; bases not matched to a gene: 14. In germline, CDR1 is SGHVS, CDR2 FQNEAQ. The CDR3 is made up of 15 amino acids. DNA of the CDR3: TGTGCCAGCAGCCCAAGGACAGGAGCTATGGGGGGCTACACCTTC. Translated, it gives CASSPRTGAMGGYTF.

This chain joins TRBV6-5 and TRBJ1-1; D remains unclear. The CDR3 totals 13 residues. Trimming removed 0 bases at V and 4 bases at J, with 6 bases between. Germline assignment: CDR1 MNHEY and CDR2 SVGAGI. The CDR3 sequence is CASSYSGATEAFF. The CDR3 nucleotides read TGTGCCAGCAGTTACTCGGGCGCCACTGAAGCTTTCTTT.

V gene TRBV10-3 combines with J gene TRBJ1-2; weak D call: TRBD1 (5 bases). The CDR3 spans 12 residues. Trimming removed 8 bases at V and 6 bases at J, with 13 bases between. The germline V gene encodes CDR1 ENHRY and CDR2 SYGVKD. Here the CDR3 reads CAIRLGGNGYTF. In DNA form, the CDR3 reads TGTGCCATCCGCCTGGGGGGGAATGGCTACACCTTC.

The rearrangement joins TRBV2 to TRBJ2-1; D remains ambiguous. The germline V gene has CDR1 SNHLY and CDR2 FYNNEI. The CDR3 spans 13 residues. V was trimmed by 4 bases and J by 4 bases, leaving 8 bases between them. In DNA form, the CDR3 reads TGTGCCAGCAGTGTCGTCGGTTACAATGAGCAGTTCTTC. It codes for CASSVVGYNEQFF. Full variable domain (outside the CDR3, taken from reference TRBV2 and TRBJ2-1): EPEVTQTPSHQVTQMGQEVILRCVPISNHLYFYWYRQILGQKVEFLVSFYNNEISEKSEIFDDQFSVERPDGSNFTLKIRSTKLEDSAMYFCASSVVGYNEQFFGPGTRLTVL.

The chain couples TRBV11-2 to TRBJ2-7; 8 bases are shared with TRBD2. Germline lookup yields CDR1 SGHAT and CDR2 FQNNGV. The CDR3 spans 17 residues. V lost 0 bases and J lost 5; bases outside the gene matches: 12. CDR3 amino acids: CASSLDQFREGHHEQYF. DNA of the CDR3: TGTGCCAGCAGCTTAGATCAATTCCGGGAGGGCCACCACGAGCAGTACTTC.

The gene calls are TRBV6-5 and TRBJ1-1; 9 bases agree with TRBD1. There are 14 residues in the CDR3. J gave up 4 bases and V 4 bases, and 4 bases lay outside the gene matches. Germline CDR1 reads MNHEY; CDR2 reads SVGAGI. Here the CDR3 DNA reads TGTGCCAGCAGTTTTACACAGGGGGCCACTGAAGCTTTCTTT. It encodes CASSFTQGATEAFF.

This clone was seen a single time. This rearrangement joins TRBV5-1 to TRBJ2-1, with TRBD2 matching over 8 bases. The ends lost 7 bases at V and 2 bases at J; junction bases unmatched: 17. Germline V gene sequence: CDR1 SGHRS, CDR2 YFSETQ. The CDR3 is 18 residues long. CDR3 coding DNA: TGCGCCAGCCGAGTCACTAGCGGAGCCTACGGGACCTACAATGAGCAGTTCTTC. Its protein is CASRVTSGAYGTYNEQFF. Filled out from reference TRBV5-1 and TRBJ2-1, the complete variable domain reads KAGVTQTPRYLIKTRGQQVTLSCSPISGHRSVSWYQQTPGQGLQFLFEYFSETQRNKGNFPGRFSGRQFSNSRSEMNVSTLELGDSALYLCASRVTSGAYGTYNEQFFGPGTRLTVL.

This clone turned up a few times. This CDR3 is CASSAASGSYEQYF. CDR3 nucleotide sequence: TGTGCCAGTAGTGCCGCTAGCGGGAGCTACGAGCAGTACTTC. The rearrangement uses TRBV19 and TRBJ2-7, with TRBD2 matching over 10 bases. CDR3 size: 14 residues. Germline lookup yields CDR1 LNHDA and CDR2 SQIVND (reference sequence). Germline trimming cut 5 bases from V and 3 bases from J; bases unmatched to any gene: 4.

V usage is TRBV11-2 and J usage is TRBJ1-1; perhaps TRBD1 as D (5 bases). The germline CDR1 and CDR2 sequences are SGHAT and FQNNGV. This CDR3 is built from 13 residues. Trimming cost V 5 bases and J 3 bases, with 10 bases left between them. The CDR3 sequence is CASSPDTYTEAFF. The CDR3 DNA is TGTGCCAGCAGCCCGGACACCTACACTGAAGCTTTCTTT.

The J gene is TRBJ1-1, the V gene TRBV2; 7 bases match TRBD1. Losses at the gene ends were 6 bases for V and 0 bases for J; bases not matched to a gene: 1. The CDR3 contains 13 residues. The germline gives CDR1 SNHLY, CDR2 FYNNEI. The chain's CDR3 is CASSRGLNTEAFF. As DNA, the CDR3 is TGTGCCAGCAGCAGGGGGTTGAACACTGAAGCTTTCTTT. The full variable domain, completed using reference TRBV2 and TRBJ1-1, is EPEVTQTPSHQVTQMGQEVILRCVPISNHLYFYWYRQILGQKVEFLVSFYNNEISEKSEIFDDQFSVERPDGSNFTLKIRSTKLEDSAMYFCASSRGLNTEAFFGQGTRLTVV.

The V and J genes are TRBV6-5 and TRBJ1-6; D is undetermined. This CDR3 has 14 amino acids. Germline V gene sequence: CDR1 MNHEY, CDR2 SVGAGI. V was shortened by 4 bases and J by 8 bases, with 12 bases between the two germline ends. The CDR3 nucleotides are TGTGCCAGCAGTTCACTTAGAGGGTATTCACCCCTCCACTTT. Amino acids: CASSSLRGYSPLHF.

This clone was detected a few times. The chain couples TRBV9 to TRBJ1-1, with unresolved D. Trimming took off 0 bases at V and 7 bases at J, with 10 bases between the two ends. CDR1 and CDR2 from the germline V gene are SGDLS and YYNGEE. The CDR3 has 13 residues. The CDR3 loop is CASSVGVQREAFF. CDR3 DNA sequence: TGTGCCAGCAGCGTAGGGGTGCAGCGTGAAGCTTTCTTT.

Comments on this clone: Other DNA variants within this sample encode the same CDR3. The rearrangement uses TRBV5-6 and TRBJ1-1; 7 nucleotides match TRBD1. The CDR3 consists of 18 residues. Germline V CDR1 and CDR2: SGHDT, YYEEEE. J lost 3 bases, V lost 3 bases, and 17 bases had no gene match. The CDR3 nucleotides read TGTGCCAGCAGCTCACCTGCCATACTTAACACAGGGGACACTGAAGCTTTCTTT. Amino acid sequence: CASSSPAILNTGDTEAFF.

The chain is built from TRBV7-9 and TRBJ1-4; 8 nucleotides agree with TRBD1. J was trimmed by 0 bases and V by 5 bases; bases with no gene match: 14. Per germline, CDR1 SEHNR and CDR2 FQNEAQ (reference sequence). The CDR3 consists of 19 residues. CDR3 nucleotide sequence: TGTGCCAGCAGCATACAACCGGGACAGGCAGTTGCAACTAATGAAAAACTGTTTTTT. It codes for CASSIQPGQAVATNEKLFF.